The 3 T cell receptor beta chains presented below share a single source sample, sequenced in a study of blood T cell repertoires in COVID-19. TCRdb's table, derived via immunoSEQ multiplex PCR, lists solely in-frame clones and lacks some. The table includes about 140,000 clones, roughly 89% detected once. Sample: PBMCs or T cells enriched from blood (not recorded which). The receptors come from a man between 45 and 60 years old who had recovered from COVID-19.

The rearrangement links TRBV5-1 to TRBJ2-4; perhaps TRBD1 as D (5 bases). Germline values: CDR1 SGHRS, CDR2 YFSETQ. The CDR3 length is 13 residues. Deletions cut 4 bases from V and 5 bases from J, with 10 bases between. CDR3 bases: TGCGCCAGCAGCGGGGCTGGTGAAAACATTCAGTACTTC. Amino acids: CASSGAGENIQYF. The variable domain in full, completed from reference TRBV5-1 and TRBJ2-4, reads KAGVTQTPRYLIKTRGQQVTLSCSPISGHRSVSWYQQTPGQGLQFLFEYFSETQRNKGNFPGRFSGRQFSNSRSEMNVSTLELGDSALYLCASSGAGENIQYFGAGTRLSVL.

This clone occurred once. The chain carries TRBV2 and TRBJ1-6; unclear D gene. The CDR3 has 13 amino acids. Trimming cost V 6 bases and J 0 bases, with 3 bases left between them. Germline V gives CDR1 SNHLY, CDR2 FYNNEI. The CDR3 nucleotides read TGTGCCAGCAGGAGCTCCTATAATTCACCCCTCCACTTT. As protein: CASRSSYNSPLHF.

The V call is TRBV7-8, the J call TRBJ2-7, with D perhaps TRBD1 (6 bases). The CDR3 is 16 amino acids. V lost 0 bases, J lost 2 bases, and 14 bases lay in between. Germline V lookup: CDR1 SGHVS, CDR2 FQNEAQ. The CDR3 DNA reads as TGTGCCAGCAGCTTAGCGATGACCAGGGGAACCTACGAGCAGTACTTC. Protein: CASSLAMTRGTYEQYF.